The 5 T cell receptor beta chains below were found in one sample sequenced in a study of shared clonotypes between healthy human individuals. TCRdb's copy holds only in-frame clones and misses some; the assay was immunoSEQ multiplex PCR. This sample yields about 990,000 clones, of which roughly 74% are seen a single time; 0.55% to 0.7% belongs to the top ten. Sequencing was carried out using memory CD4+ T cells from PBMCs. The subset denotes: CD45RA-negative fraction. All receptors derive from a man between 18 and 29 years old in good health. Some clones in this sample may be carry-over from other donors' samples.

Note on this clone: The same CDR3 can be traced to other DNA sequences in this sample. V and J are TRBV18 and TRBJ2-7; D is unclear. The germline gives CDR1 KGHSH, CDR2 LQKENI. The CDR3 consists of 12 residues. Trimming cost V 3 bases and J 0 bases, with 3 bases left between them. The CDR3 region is CASSPNSYEQYF. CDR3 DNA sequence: TGTGCCAGCTCACCTAACTCCTACGAGCAGTACTTC.

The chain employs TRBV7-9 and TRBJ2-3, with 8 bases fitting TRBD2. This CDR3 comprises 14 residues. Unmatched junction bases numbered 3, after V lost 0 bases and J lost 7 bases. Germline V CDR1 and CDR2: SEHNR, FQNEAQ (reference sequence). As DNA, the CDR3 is TGTGCCAGCAGCTTAGCGGGTAGCGGGAATACGCAGTATTTT. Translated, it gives CASSLAGSGNTQYF.

The CDR3 bases are TGTGCCAGCAGCCAAGTAGGGGGGAAGGATGAAAAACTGTTTTTT. Translated, it gives CASSQVGGKDEKLFF. V usage is TRBV4-2 and J usage is TRBJ1-4, with D possibly TRBD1 on 6 matching bases. The CDR3 totals 15 residues. The ends were cut back, 1 base at V and 6 bases at J, with 12 bases in the middle. The germline CDR1 and CDR2 sequences are LGHNA and YNFKEQ.

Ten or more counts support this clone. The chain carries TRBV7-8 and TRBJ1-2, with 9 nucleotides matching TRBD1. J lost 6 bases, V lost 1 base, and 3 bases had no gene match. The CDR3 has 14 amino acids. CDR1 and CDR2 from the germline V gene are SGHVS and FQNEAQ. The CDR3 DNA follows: TGTGCCAGCAGCTTAGACAGGGGGCGAAATGGCTACACCTTC. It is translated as CASSLDRGRNGYTF.

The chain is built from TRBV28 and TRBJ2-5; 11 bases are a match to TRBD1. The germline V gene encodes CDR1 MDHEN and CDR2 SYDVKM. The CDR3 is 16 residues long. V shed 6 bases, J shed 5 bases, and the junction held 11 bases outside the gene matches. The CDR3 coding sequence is TGTGCCAGCAGGCCGGGACAGGGGGTAGGAGTCGAGACCCAGTACTTC. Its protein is CASRPGQGVGVETQYF.